The 27 T cell receptor beta chains given below trace back to one sample, sequenced in a study of cytomegalovirus exposure and HLA in healthy donors. Vbeta (60) and Jbeta (13) primers were used in the PCR. Profiling relied on immunoSEQ multiplex PCR, and the TCRdb table lists in-frame clones only, not all of them. The repertoire holds 200,000 to 250,000 clones, around 80% seen once, with about 0.58% in the top ten. The sample comprised PBMCs. The source is a woman aged 40 to 50 in good health and CMV-seronegative.

J is TRBJ2-3 and V is TRBV9, with 8 bases matching TRBD2. Germline V lookup: CDR1 SGDLS, CDR2 YYNGEE. This CDR3 has 17 amino acids. V lost 4 bases, J lost 0 bases, and 10 bases stayed unmatched. Here the CDR3 reads CASSFSGGRSSTDTQYF. The CDR3 nucleotides read TGTGCCAGCAGCTTCAGCGGGGGCCGTTCTAGCACAGATACGCAGTATTTT.

The CDR3 DNA is TGTGCCTGGAGTGGGGGTTGGGGGGACGCCACTTCCATGAACACTGAAGCTTTCTTT. It yields the protein CAWSGGWGDATSMNTEAFF. The V and J genes are TRBV30 and TRBJ1-1; perhaps TRBD1 as D (5 bases). V was trimmed by 1 base and J by 0 bases, leaving 24 bases between them. CDR3 length: 19 residues. Germline CDR1 is GTSNPN and CDR2 is SVGIG (reference sequence).

The chain combines TRBV27 with TRBJ1-3; D is unclear. V lost 6 bases to trimming and J lost 8 bases, with 20 bases between them. The CDR3 is 15 residues long. CDR1 is MNHEY, CDR2 SMNVEV, per germline (reference sequence). The CDR3 DNA reads TGTGCCAGCAGCCCAAATCCGGGAGCCTTCGACACCATATATTTT. It encodes CASSPNPGAFDTIYF.

This clone was seen only a few times. The CDR3 bases are TGTGCCAGTAGTATCGCGACTAGCGCCCAAGAGACCCAGTACTTC. It encodes CASSIATSAQETQYF. This rearrangement joins TRBV19 to TRBJ2-5; 8 positions agree with TRBD2. J gave up 1 base and V 3 bases, and 4 bases lay outside the gene matches. The CDR3 consists of 15 residues. Germline-derived CDR1 and CDR2 are LNHDA and SQIVND (reference sequence).

The V call is TRBV6-6, the J call TRBJ1-2; D uncertain. The CDR3 is made up of 13 amino acids. V was clipped by 0 bases and J by 8 bases, with 10 bases between them. The germline gives CDR1 MNHNY, CDR2 SVGAGI (reference sequence). CDR3 amino acids: CASSYSGAEGYTF. CDR3 DNA sequence: TGTGCCAGCAGTTACTCGGGCGCTGAGGGCTACACCTTC.

V and J are TRBV18 and TRBJ1-1; D gene uncertain. From germline, CDR1 is KGHSH and CDR2 LQKENI. This CDR3 is 14 amino acids long. Trimming pared 0 bases from V and 1 base from J, leaving 6 bases between. CDR3 bases: TGTGCCAGCTCACCACCCCCAGGGAACACTGAAGCTTTCTTT. Its protein is CASSPPPGNTEAFF. The full variable domain, with the rest looked up from reference TRBV18 and TRBJ1-1, is NAGVMQNPRHLVRRRGQEARLRCSPMKGHSHVYWYRQLPEEGLKFMVYLQKENIIDESGMPKERFSAEFPKEGPSILRIQQVVRGDSAAYFCASSPPPGNTEAFFGQGTRLTVV.

This chain connects TRBV27 to TRBJ1-2; D gene ambiguous. The CDR3 sequence is 13 residues long. The germline gives CDR1 MNHEY, CDR2 SMNVEV (reference sequence). Trimming removed 6 bases from V and 4 bases from J, with 12 bases in between. CDR3: CASRASGIYGYTF. Here the CDR3 DNA reads TGTGCCAGCAGGGCCTCAGGCATCTATGGCTACACCTTC.

CDR3 DNA: TGTGCCAGCAGCCCCTACGGGGGGCGCGGAGAGACCCAGTACTTC. Translating it yields CASSPYGGRGETQYF. The chain uses TRBV11-2 and TRBJ2-5, with D perhaps matching TRBD2 (7 bases). Per the germline V gene, CDR1 is SGHAT and CDR2 is FQNNGV. V gave up 5 bases and J gave up 4 bases, with 17 bases separating them. The CDR3 is 15 residues long.

The V and J genes are TRBV6-1 and TRBJ1-5, with D unclear. The CDR3 is made up of 15 amino acids. Per germline, CDR1 MNHNS and CDR2 SASEGT. V dropped 5 bases and J dropped 2 bases, with 13 bases sitting between them. The CDR3 loop reads CASSSQEGGNQPQHF. Here the CDR3 DNA reads TGTGCCAGCAGTTCCCAGGAGGGTGGCAATCAGCCCCAGCATTTT.

This chain joins TRBV18 and TRBJ2-7; 12 bases are a match to TRBD2. Trimming cost V 5 bases and J 7 bases; bases outside gene matches: 18. The CDR3 consists of 18 residues. In germline, CDR1 is KGHSH, CDR2 LQKENI. The CDR3 nucleotides read TGTGCCAGCTCATCGCTATCCCGAACTAGCGGGGGGCCGGGGGAGCAGTACTTC. Amino acids: CASSSLSRTSGGPGEQYF.

V is TRBV2 and J is TRBJ1-4; the match to TRBD1 covers 7 bases. Germline V gene sequence: CDR1 SNHLY, CDR2 FYNNEI. J gave up 1 base and V 6 bases, and 8 bases lay outside the gene matches. This CDR3 contains 16 residues. The CDR3 nucleotides read TGTGCCAGCAGGGGTAGGGGGCACTTAACTAATGAAAAACTGTTTTTT. It translates to CASRGRGHLTNEKLFF.

V usage is TRBV4-1 and J usage is TRBJ2-7, with 10 bases matching TRBD1. The trim removed 0 bases at V and 1 base at J, leaving 9 bases unmatched. Germline lookup yields CDR1 MGHRA and CDR2 YSYEKL. The CDR3 consists of 18 residues. CDR3 loop: CASSQDPSGQGGSYEQYF. The CDR3 coding sequence is TGCGCCAGCAGCCAAGATCCGTCTGGACAGGGGGGGTCCTACGAGCAGTACTTC.

The rearrangement joins TRBV6-1 to TRBJ2-1, with D perhaps TRBD1 (6 bases). Trimming pared 2 bases from V and 4 bases from J, leaving 15 bases between. CDR3 length: 16 amino acids. The germline CDR1 and CDR2 sequences are MNHNS and SASEGT. As DNA, the CDR3 is TGTGCCAGCAGTGAAACCCTCGGACAGATATACAATGAGCAGTTCTTC. This translates into CASSETLGQIYNEQFF.

The gene calls are TRBV30 and TRBJ1-4; the match to TRBD1 covers 9 bases. V was clipped by 3 bases and J by 5 bases; unmatched bases: 4. CDR1 and CDR2 (germline): GTSNPN, SVGIG (reference sequence). The CDR3 has 14 amino acids. CDR3 protein: CAWRDRGLNEKLFF. CDR3 in DNA: TGTGCCTGGAGGGACAGGGGCCTCAATGAAAAACTGTTTTTT.

About this clone itself: This CDR3 is also generated by other DNA sequences in the sample. The rearrangement links TRBV19 to TRBJ2-3; TRBD1 might be the D (5 bases). CDR1 and CDR2 from the germline V gene are LNHDA and SQIVND (reference sequence). The CDR3 sequence is 14 residues long. V was pared by 3 bases and J by 3 bases, with 10 bases between. CDR3 nucleotides: TGTGCCAGTAGTATTGGTCAGGGAACAGATACGCAGTATTTT. It specifies CASSIGQGTDTQYF.

This clone was found once. The chain's CDR3 is CASSLNSGATGELFF. For the CDR3, the DNA is TGTGCCAGCAGCTTAAATAGCGGGGCCACCGGGGAGCTGTTTTTT. The chain recombines TRBV7-9 with TRBJ2-2; the match to TRBD2 covers 8 bases. Germline CDR1 SEHNR, CDR2 FQNEAQ (reference sequence). J gave up 4 bases and V 2 bases, and 3 bases lay outside the gene matches. The CDR3 has 15 residues.

This clone was observed a handful of times. V and J are TRBV6-1 and TRBJ1-6; 7 bases are shared with TRBD1. V was clipped by 1 base and J by 3 bases; unmatched bases: 18. CDR1 and CDR2 (germline): MNHNS, SASEGT. The CDR3 is made up of 21 amino acids. CDR3 nucleotide sequence: TGTGCCAGCAGTGAAGAGGGTGGAGGGACAGCTACTTACTTCTATAATTCACCCCTCCACTTT. Amino acid sequence: CASSEEGGGTATYFYNSPLHF.

This sequence joins TRBV7-9 and TRBJ2-2, with D uncertain. V was cut by 5 bases and J by 3 bases, with 13 bases left in between. CDR3 size: 15 residues. CDR1 SEHNR and CDR2 FQNEAQ come from the germline V gene (reference sequence). The CDR3 nucleotides are TGTGCCAGCAGCCCCCTGGGCACCTACACCGGGGAGCTGTTTTTT. Protein sequence: CASSPLGTYTGELFF.

This clone was counted between two and nine times. The chain recombines TRBV2 with TRBJ1-5, with unresolved D. CDR1 SNHLY and CDR2 FYNNEI come from the germline V gene. The CDR3 covers 15 residues. With 2 bases removed from V and 11 bases from J, the gap between germline ends came to 19 bases. The CDR3 loop reads CASSENWANADAQHF. The CDR3 region has the DNA TGTGCCAGCAGTGAAAATTGGGCAAACGCAGATGCCCAGCATTTT.

The chain is built from TRBV2 and TRBJ1-2; 7 bases agree with TRBD1. V shed 7 bases and J 1 base; nucleotides not matched to a gene: 6. CDR1 is SNHLY, CDR2 FYNNEI, per germline. CDR3 size: 14 residues. CDR3 protein: CASTGQRLNYGYTF. CDR3 sequence (DNA): TGTGCCAGCACGGGACAGCGACTTAACTATGGCTACACCTTC.

The chain combines TRBV7-8 with TRBJ1-4; 8 bases are a match to TRBD1. Germline V gene data show CDR1 as SGHVS and CDR2 as FQNEAQ. The CDR3 length is 15 residues. Trimming took 4 bases from V and 4 from J; bases not matched to a gene: 5. The CDR3 here is CASSSGQAYNEKLFF. CDR3 coding DNA: TGTGCCAGCAGCTCGGGACAGGCCTATAATGAAAAACTGTTTTTT.

This sequence joins TRBV30 and TRBJ1-1; D ambiguous. From germline, CDR1 is GTSNPN and CDR2 SVGIG (reference sequence). The CDR3 length is 13 residues. V was trimmed by 0 bases and J by 3 bases, leaving 8 bases between them. In DNA, the CDR3 is TGTGCCTGGAGTGTGGGCAAGTACACTGAAGCTTTCTTT. Protein: CAWSVGKYTEAFF. Looking up the rest from reference TRBV30 and TRBJ1-1 gives the full variable domain: SQTIHQWPATLVQPVGSPLSLECTVEGTSNPNLYWYRQAAGRGLQLLFYSVGIGQISSEVPQNLSASRPQDRQFILSSKKLLLSDSGFYLCAWSVGKYTEAFFGQGTRLTVV.

The V and J genes are TRBV28 and TRBJ2-3; 8 bases are shared with TRBD2. This CDR3 comprises 16 residues. Looked up from germline, CDR1 is MDHEN and CDR2 is SYDVKM. The junction had 8 bases not matched to a gene; V was cut back by 6 bases and J by 0 bases. The CDR3 protein is CASSGGVPLSTDTQYF. The CDR3 coding sequence is TGTGCCAGCAGCGGGGGGGTTCCGTTAAGCACAGATACGCAGTATTTT.

The chain couples TRBV7-3 to TRBJ2-7, with 9 bases aligning to TRBD1. The CDR3 has 16 residues. Germline values: CDR1 SGHTA, CDR2 FQGTGA. The ends lost 5 bases at V and 5 bases at J; junction bases unmatched: 13. CDR3 DNA sequence: TGTGCCAGCAGCCCCTCAGGGGACAGGGTCTTTCACGAGCAGTACTTC. As protein: CASSPSGDRVFHEQYF. Together with reference TRBV7-3 and TRBJ2-7, the CDR3 gives the full variable domain: GAGVSQTPSNKVTEKGKYVELRCDPISGHTALYWYRQSLGQGPEFLIYFQGTGAADDSGLPNDRFFAVRPEGSVSTLKIQRTERGDSAVYLCASSPSGDRVFHEQYFGPGTRLTVT.

The chain links TRBV5-1 to TRBJ2-7; 9 bases match TRBD1. From germline, CDR1 is SGHRS and CDR2 YFSETQ. Germline trimming cut 5 bases from V and 5 bases from J; bases unmatched to any gene: 8. This CDR3 is 14 amino acids long. CDR3 region: CASSYGTGSHEQYF. CDR3 in DNA: TGCGCCAGCAGTTACGGGACAGGGAGCCACGAGCAGTACTTC. Combining the CDR3 with reference TRBV5-1 and TRBJ2-7 gives the whole variable domain KAGVTQTPRYLIKTRGQQVTLSCSPISGHRSVSWYQQTPGQGLQFLFEYFSETQRNKGNFPGRFSGRQFSNSRSEMNVSTLELGDSALYLCASSYGTGSHEQYFGPGTRLTVT.

This chain uses TRBV18 with TRBJ2-6, with a weak D call TRBD1 (6 bases). With 3 bases removed from V and 4 bases from J, the gap between germline ends came to 10 bases. The V gene's germline CDR1 is KGHSH and CDR2 LQKENI. The CDR3 extends over 15 amino acids. The CDR3 here is CASSPTGSGANVLTF. For the CDR3, the DNA is TGTGCCAGCTCACCCACAGGGTCCGGGGCCAACGTCCTGACTTTC.

This chain connects TRBV4-3 to TRBJ1-2, with D hard to call. Trimming left V 1 base short and J 2 bases short, with 14 bases between. The CDR3 covers 16 residues. Germline values: CDR1 LGHNA, CDR2 YSLEER. This CDR3 is CASSQVPAANNYGYTF. CDR3 DNA sequence: TGCGCCAGCAGCCAAGTTCCGGCAGCGAACAACTATGGCTACACCTTC.